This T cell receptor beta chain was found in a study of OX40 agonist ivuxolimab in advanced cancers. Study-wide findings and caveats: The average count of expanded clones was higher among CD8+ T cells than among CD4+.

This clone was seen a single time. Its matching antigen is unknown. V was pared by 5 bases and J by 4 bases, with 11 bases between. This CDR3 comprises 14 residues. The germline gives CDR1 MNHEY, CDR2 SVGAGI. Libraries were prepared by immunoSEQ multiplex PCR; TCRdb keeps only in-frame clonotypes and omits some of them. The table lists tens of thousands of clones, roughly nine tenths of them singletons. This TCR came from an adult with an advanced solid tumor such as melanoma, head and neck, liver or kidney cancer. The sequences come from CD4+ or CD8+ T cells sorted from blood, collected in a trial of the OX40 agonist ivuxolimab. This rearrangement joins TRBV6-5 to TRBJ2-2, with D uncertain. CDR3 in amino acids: CASSPSVVTGELFF. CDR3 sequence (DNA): TGTGCCAGCAGTCCTTCAGTTGTCACCGGGGAGCTGTTTTTT.